This paragraph covers one TCR beta chain sequence. Which antigen it targets is not known. No clone much larger than this one lies a single base away; base qualities are absent. Each collaborating institution followed its own protocols to collect whole blood in K2EDTA tubes. Collaborator samples were shipped for TCRbeta analysis as frozen whole blood, isolated PBMCs, or DNA extracted from either sample type. This sample is part of a study of blood T cell repertoires in COVID-19 (dated by TCRdb to 2020 to 2021). At the level of the whole study: Samples from collaborators originated in the United States, Italy and Spain and spanned both the acute and convalescent phases of COVID-19. Nearly every sample came with metadata listing a de-identified subject ID, COVID-19 status, age in years and sex. Samples came from the ongoing ImmuneRACE study (first 160 participants) plus 1,254 subjects from 6 global collaborators. Subjects who had been exposed to COVID-19, were actively infected with it, or had recovered from it provided the deeply sampled blood TCRbeta repertoires that made up the dataset. A freely available public database, intended as a resource for researchers studying the immune response to SARS-CoV-2, is where the repertoires were released. The material from the prospective study consisted of cDNA or gDNA derived from T cells, B-cell-depleted T cells, or PBMCs. Where available, HLA class I and class II types were obtained from metadata supplied by the sample provider rather than from assay-based typing. The investigation overall reported the following: The amount of clinical and demographic metadata varied by source and participant and was provided uncurated.

TCRbeta CDR3 regions were amplified from genomic DNA by means of the immunoSEQ Assay, a bias-controlled multiplex PCR. The paper's data handling went like this. The number of nucleated cells in each sample was estimated by amplification of reference gene primers within the assay. To quantify the absolute abundance of each unique TCRbeta CDR3 rearrangement, sequence reads were collapsed and filtered. For each sample, productive Simpson clonality was calculated as the square root of Simpson's diversity index across productive rearrangements. TCRdb took over this immuneACCESS table, retaining in-frame rearrangements with V and J assigned. Such tables are incomplete; in checked studies, under half of the missing clones stem from an unresolved V gene, and the remainder is unexplained. That table supplies the V and J calls and clone size; D and trimming were determined from the DNA. This sample lists 190,000 or so clones; about nine tenths were detected once. 6.7% of the sample belongs to the ten largest clones.

The germline V gene (reference sequence) specifies MNHEY as CDR1 and SMNVEV as CDR2. Measured from the cysteine to the phenylalanine, the CDR3 is 13 residues long. Solely the CDR3 DNA is kept, with 39 bases framed from the first base. The V end loses 4 bases and the J end loses 8 bases, and a stretch of 14 bases separates them. This TCR came from a man aged 40-49 years with acute or convalescent COVID-19. The sample comprised peripheral blood. This chain joins TRBV27 to TRBJ1-2, with a tentative D gene TRBD1 over 6 matching bases. The nucleotide sequence reads as follows: TGTGCCAGCAGTTGGGCAGGGGAAGACGGCTACACCTTC. The translation is CASSWAGEDGYTF.